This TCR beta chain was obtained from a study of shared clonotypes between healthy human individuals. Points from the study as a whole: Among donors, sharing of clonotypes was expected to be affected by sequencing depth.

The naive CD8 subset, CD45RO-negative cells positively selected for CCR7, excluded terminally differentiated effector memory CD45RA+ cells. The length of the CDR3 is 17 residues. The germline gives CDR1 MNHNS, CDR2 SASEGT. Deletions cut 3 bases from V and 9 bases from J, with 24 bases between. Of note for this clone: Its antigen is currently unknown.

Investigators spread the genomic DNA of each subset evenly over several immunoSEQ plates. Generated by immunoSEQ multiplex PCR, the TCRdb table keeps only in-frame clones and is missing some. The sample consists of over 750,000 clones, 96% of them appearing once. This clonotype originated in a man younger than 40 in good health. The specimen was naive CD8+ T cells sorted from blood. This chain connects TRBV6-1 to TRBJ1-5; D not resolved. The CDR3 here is CASSESRPGHAKGPQHF. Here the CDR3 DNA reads TGTGCCAGCAGTGAGTCCAGACCGGGTCATGCGAAAGGGCCCCAGCATTTT.